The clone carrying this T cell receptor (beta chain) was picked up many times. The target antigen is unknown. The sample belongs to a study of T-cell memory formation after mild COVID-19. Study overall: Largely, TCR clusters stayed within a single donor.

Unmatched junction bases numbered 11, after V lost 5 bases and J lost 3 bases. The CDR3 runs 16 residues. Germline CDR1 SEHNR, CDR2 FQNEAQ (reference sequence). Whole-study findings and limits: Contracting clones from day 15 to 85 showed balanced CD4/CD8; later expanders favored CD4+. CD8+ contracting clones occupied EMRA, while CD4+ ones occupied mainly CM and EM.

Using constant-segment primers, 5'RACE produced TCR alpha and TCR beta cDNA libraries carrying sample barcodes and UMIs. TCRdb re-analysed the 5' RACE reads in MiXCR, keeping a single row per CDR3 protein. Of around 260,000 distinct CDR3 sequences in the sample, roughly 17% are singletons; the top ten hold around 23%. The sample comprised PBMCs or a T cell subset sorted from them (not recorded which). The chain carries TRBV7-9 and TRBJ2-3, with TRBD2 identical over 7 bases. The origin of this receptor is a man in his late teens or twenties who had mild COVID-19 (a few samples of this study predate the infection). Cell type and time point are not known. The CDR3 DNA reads TGTGCCAGCAGCCGGCAACGATCAGCGGGGACAGATACGCAGTATTTT. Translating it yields CASSRQRSAGTDTQYF. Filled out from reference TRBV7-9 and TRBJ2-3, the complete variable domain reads DTGVSQNPRHKITKRGQNVTFRCDPISEHNRLYWYRQTLGQGPEFLTYFQNEAQLEKSRLLSDRFSAERPKGSFSTLEIQRTEQGDSAMYLCASSRQRSAGTDTQYFGPGTRLTVL.